Described below is a single T cell receptor beta chain sequence and its context. This entry belongs to a study of CD8+CD57+ T cells in acquired aplastic anemia. Whoever was chosen for sequencing had shown CD8+CD57+ cell expansion by flow cytometry. CDR3 length: 13 residues. Germline V gives CDR1 SQVTM, CDR2 ANQGSEA. The V segment lost 3 bases and the J segment 3 bases; nucleotides outside the gene matches: 1. Genomic DNA served as template for TCR beta VDJ and CDR3 profiling. TCRdb analysed the reads with MiXCR anew, one entry per CDR3 protein. The data contain roughly 160,000 distinct CDR3 sequences, 71% of them seen just once; the ten biggest clones take up around 45%.

The sequenced material came from sorted CD4+, CD8+, or CD8+CD57+ T cells (not recorded which) from PBMCs. The chain carries TRBV29-1 and TRBJ2-2; 7 positions match TRBD2. This TCR came from a human donor with aplastic anemia. The CDR3 reads CSVDSGYTGELFF. The CDR3 DNA follows: TGCAGCGTTGATAGCGGGTACACCGGGGAGCTGTTTTTT.